The T cell receptor (beta chain) described here comes from a study of cytomegalovirus exposure and HLA in healthy donors. Study-wide results and caveats: A few V segments could not be told apart, such as TRBV6-2 and TRBV6-3, and were left out. Rates of TCR association differed by HLA locus in a later analysis, with DRB1 highest and HLA-C lowest. Common viral pathogens seemed to be connected with several of the most significant clusters, according to a later analysis.

On this clone: The target antigen is unknown.

The PCR used 60 Vbeta and 13 Jbeta primers. Sequenced by immunoSEQ multiplex PCR; TCRdb stores in-frame clones only, minus some. The sample includes 100,000 to 150,000 clones, about 80% of them seen just once. Germline V gene data show CDR1 as KGHSH and CDR2 as LQKENI. After removal of 6 bases from V and 6 bases from J, the junction contained 16 bases not matched to a gene. The CDR3 is 16 amino acids. The sequence was collected from a man aged 40-49 years in good health and CMV-seronegative. The chain combines TRBV18 with TRBJ2-7; 8 nucleotides align to TRBD1. The sample was PBMCs. CDR3 in DNA: TGTGCCAGCTCTCTTACCACCGACAGGGGTTTGGGCGAGCAGTACTTC. It encodes CASSLTTDRGLGEQYF.